The 20 T cell receptor beta chains given below trace back to one sample, sequenced in a study of T-cell memory formation after mild COVID-19 (dated by TCRdb to the early 2020s). The library came from 5' RACE. This sample was sequenced with an Illumina NovaSeq 6000. TCRdb took the public reads, trimmed them with fastp at Q25, ran MiXCR for clone calling and kept in-frame beta chains. Rows are unified per CDR3 protein, each entry keeping the most common DNA and genes. Across this sample there are approximately 260,000 distinct CDR3 sequences, with about a sixth seen only once. Roughly a fifth of the sample is held by the ten biggest clonotypes. Material: PBMCs or a T cell subset sorted from them (not recorded which). The receptor set was obtained from a man younger than 35 who had mild COVID-19 (a few samples of this study predate the infection). The sample titles of this study are shuffled in the database, so cell type and time point are left out; the donor was told from shared clones.

This clonotype showed up just a few times. This rearrangement joins TRBV6-5 to TRBJ2-5, with D possibly matching TRBD2 (6 bases). Trimming cost V 0 bases and J 5 bases, with 10 bases left between them. CDR1 is MNHEY, CDR2 SVGAGI, per germline. This CDR3 contains 14 residues. The CDR3 nucleotides read TGTGCCAGCAGTTACTCGATCAGCGGGGAGACCCAGTACTTC. It translates to CASSYSISGETQYF.

This clonotype was counted between two and nine times. The chain links TRBV29-1 to TRBJ2-3; D ambiguous. This CDR3 is built from 15 residues. Germline CDR1 is SQVTM and CDR2 is ANQGSEA. The V gene lost 6 bases and the J gene lost 3 bases, with 19 bases spanning the gap. The CDR3 loop reads CSVPGQTRVTDTQYF. Written as DNA, the CDR3 is TGCAGCGTACCGGGCCAAACCCGGGTGACAGATACGCAGTATTTT.

The chain combines TRBV5-1 with TRBJ2-3; no definite D call. This CDR3 contains 15 residues. In germline, CDR1 is SGHRS, CDR2 YFSETQ. The V end was cut by 1 base, the J end by 5 bases, with 14 bases between. The CDR3 is CASSLTAPVGDTQYF. The CDR3 coding sequence is TGCGCCAGCAGCTTGACAGCCCCTGTGGGAGATACGCAGTATTTT. Variable domain in full (rest from reference TRBV5-1 and TRBJ2-3): KAGVTQTPRYLIKTRGQQVTLSCSPISGHRSVSWYQQTPGQGLQFLFEYFSETQRNKGNFPGRFSGRQFSNSRSEMNVSTLELGDSALYLCASSLTAPVGDTQYFGPGTRLTVL.

This clonotype has at least ten counts. The DNA for the CDR3 is TGTGCCATCAGTGAGACCGGGGTTGAGCAGTTCTTC. It translates to CAISETGVEQFF. The chain is built from TRBV10-3 and TRBJ2-1, with D tentatively TRBD2 (5 bases). There are 12 residues in the CDR3. Germline CDR1 and CDR2: ENHRY and SYGVKD. V shed 2 bases and J shed 9 bases, with 8 bases lying between them.

This clonotype has more than one count but fewer than ten. The chain recombines TRBV4-1 with TRBJ2-2; 8 nucleotides align to TRBD1. V trimming: 2 bases; J trimming: 6 bases; junction bases outside the gene matches: 2. The CDR3 loop spans 14 amino acids. Germline V gives CDR1 MGHRA, CDR2 YSYEKL. CDR3 DNA: TGCGCCAGCAGCCAAACACAGGGGGCCGGGGAGCTGTTTTTT. It yields the protein CASSQTQGAGELFF.

This clonotype has just a few counts. The chain links TRBV11-3 to TRBJ2-1; no firm D call. V was clipped by 3 bases and J by 0 bases, with 6 bases between them. The CDR3 extends over 14 amino acids. The V gene's germline CDR1 is SGHNT and CDR2 YENEEA. As DNA, the CDR3 is TGTGCCAGCAGCTTGGGCTTCTCCTACAATGAGCAGTTCTTC. The encoded protein is CASSLGFSYNEQFF. The whole variable domain, remainder taken from reference TRBV11-3 and TRBJ2-1, is EAGVVQSPRYKIIEKKQPVAFWCNPISGHNTLYWYLQNLGQGPELLIRYENEEAVDDSQLPKDRFSAERLKGVDSTLKIQPAELGDSAVYLCASSLGFSYNEQFFGPGTRLTVL.

This clonotype was counted a few times. This sequence joins TRBV10-2 and TRBJ2-3; perhaps D is TRBD1 or TRBD2 (5 bases each). The CDR3 sequence is 13 residues long. CDR1 and CDR2 from the germline V gene are WSHSY and SAAADI. V was clipped by 8 bases and J by 2 bases, with 11 bases between them. The CDR3 coding sequence is TGCGCCAGCGGGGGTAGGTCCACAGATACGCAGTATTTT. It yields the protein CASGGRSTDTQYF.

V and J are TRBV6-1 and TRBJ2-1; D is unclear. V was cut by 7 bases and J by 0 bases, with 10 bases left in between. Looked up from germline, CDR1 is MNHNS and CDR2 is SASEGT. The CDR3 is made up of 14 amino acids. CDR3 DNA sequence: TGTGCCAGCAATACAAGAAGCTCCTACAATGAGCAGTTCTTC. Protein sequence: CASNTRSSYNEQFF.

A few counts support this clonotype. This sequence joins TRBV4-3 and TRBJ2-3; TRBD1 or TRBD2 may be the D gene (5 bases each). The CDR3 is 13 amino acids. Trimming removed 0 bases from V and 4 bases from J, with 5 bases in between. Germline V gene lookup returns CDR1 LGHNA and CDR2 YSLEER. DNA for the CDR3: TGCGCCAGCAGCCAAGAGGGACCAGATACGCAGTATTTT. This translates into CASSQEGPDTQYF.

This clonotype was seen repeatedly, ten times or more. The rearrangement uses TRBV7-9 and TRBJ2-7; D unclear. Trimming cost V 6 bases and J 2 bases, with 5 bases left between them. The CDR3 is 11 amino acids. Per germline, CDR1 SEHNR and CDR2 FQNEAQ (reference sequence). In DNA, the CDR3 is TGTGCCAGCAGTTCCGCCTACGAGCAGTACTTC. Amino acid sequence: CASSSAYEQYF. Supplemented by reference TRBV7-9 and TRBJ2-7, the full variable domain reads DTGVSQNPRHKITKRGQNVTFRCDPISEHNRLYWYRQTLGQGPEFLTYFQNEAQLEKSRLLSDRFSAERPKGSFSTLEIQRTEQGDSAMYLCASSSAYEQYFGPGTRLTVT.

This sequence joins TRBV29-1 and TRBJ2-1, with D tentatively TRBD1 (6 bases). Trimming stripped 6 bases from V and 7 bases from J, with 10 bases between. CDR1 is SQVTM, CDR2 ANQGSEA, per germline. The CDR3 runs 11 residues. The CDR3: CSVRRGNEQFF. The CDR3 bases are TGCAGCGTCCGAAGGGGGAATGAGCAGTTCTTC.

In this sample, this clonotype turned up a few times. The chain is built from TRBV5-6 and TRBJ2-3, with 8 positions matching TRBD2. This CDR3 spans 18 amino acids. The germline CDR1 and CDR2 sequences are SGHDT and YYEEEE. The V gene end was trimmed by 4 bases and the J gene end by 4 bases; junction bases not matched to a gene: 17. The CDR3 loop reads CASSGVLSGGAGPDTQYF. DNA for the CDR3: TGTGCCAGCAGCGGAGTTCTCTCCGGGGGGGCCGGGCCAGATACGCAGTATTTT.

This clonotype was counted only a few times. The chain links TRBV5-1 to TRBJ1-2, with a weak D call TRBD1 (5 bases). V was clipped by 4 bases and J by 8 bases, with 18 bases between them. The germline V gene has CDR1 SGHRS and CDR2 YFSETQ. The CDR3 spans 14 residues. The CDR3 DNA sequence: TGCGCCAGCAGCGTCGTCGGGGGAATGGGCGGCTACACCTTC. This codes for CASSVVGGMGGYTF.

The J gene is TRBJ2-5, the V gene TRBV10-3; possibly TRBD1 or TRBD2 for D (5 bases each). There are 12 residues in the CDR3. CDR1 is ENHRY, CDR2 SYGVKD, per germline. V was clipped by 6 bases and J by 3 bases, with 8 bases between them. The CDR3, as DNA: TGTGCCATCAGGGGGGACGAAGAGACCCAGTACTTC. Translating it yields CAIRGDEETQYF.

This clonotype was detected a few times. The CDR3 sequence: CASSPEGYEQYF. The CDR3 DNA follows: TGTGCCAGCAGCCCAGAGGGCTACGAGCAGTACTTC. This chain connects TRBV7-2 to TRBJ2-7; weak D call: TRBD2 (5 bases). The CDR3 is made up of 12 amino acids. V dropped 5 bases and J dropped 3 bases, with 8 bases sitting between them. The germline V gene encodes CDR1 SGHTA and CDR2 FQGNSA.

The genes are TRBV4-3 and TRBJ1-1; the D is unclear. CDR3 length: 13 residues. CDR1 LGHNA and CDR2 YSLEER come from the germline V gene. V was trimmed by 1 base and J by 5 bases, leaving 8 bases between them. CDR3 loop: CASSQGVGTEAFF. In DNA, the CDR3 is TGCGCCAGCAGCCAAGGGGTGGGGACTGAAGCTTTCTTT.

This clonotype turned up a few times. V is TRBV20-1 and J is TRBJ2-3; D is unresolved. Per the germline V gene, CDR1 is DFQATT and CDR2 is SNEGSKA (reference sequence). CDR3 length: 14 amino acids. V was clipped by 5 bases and J by 2 bases, with 14 bases between them. CDR3 nucleotides: TGCAGTGCTCCTAGATCTACCGCCACAGATACGCAGTATTTT. Amino acids: CSAPRSTATDTQYF.

V is TRBV6-5 and J is TRBJ2-3; maybe TRBD1 (5 bases). The V gene lost 2 bases and the J gene lost 6 bases, with 9 bases spanning the gap. In germline, CDR1 is MNHEY, CDR2 SVGAGI. The CDR3 loop spans 13 amino acids. This CDR3 reads CASSYTSGDTQYF. The CDR3 DNA is TGTGCCAGCAGTTACACTTCAGGGGATACGCAGTATTTT.

In its sample, this clonotype was seen a few times. The chain is built from TRBV4-3 and TRBJ2-7; possibly TRBD1 for D (6 bases). The germline V gene has CDR1 LGHNA and CDR2 YSLEER. Trimming removed 1 base at V and 9 bases at J, with 19 bases between. The CDR3 has 15 amino acids. CDR3 residues: CASSQGLQGNGWQYF. The CDR3 bases are TGCGCCAGCAGCCAAGGCCTTCAGGGGAATGGTTGGCAGTACTTC.

The gene calls are TRBV7-2 and TRBJ2-1, with D unclear. This CDR3 is 13 amino acids long. V dropped 2 bases and J dropped 4 bases, with 6 bases sitting between them. CDR1 is SGHTA and CDR2 is FQGNSA in the germline V gene. DNA of the CDR3: TGTGCCAGCAGCTTACAGCCTTACAATGAGCAGTTCTTC. Protein sequence: CASSLQPYNEQFF. The full variable domain, rest sourced from reference TRBV7-2 and TRBJ2-1, is GAGVSQSPSNKVTEKGKDVELRCDPISGHTALYWYRQSLGQGLEFLIYFQGNSAPDKSGLPSDRFSAERTGGSVSTLTIQRTQQEDSAVYLCASSLQPYNEQFFGPGTRLTVL.